Listed here are 30 T cell receptor beta chains from one sample, sequenced in a study of Graves' ophthalmopathy and Graves' hyperthyroidism (dated by TCRdb to the late 2010s). The run used an Illumina HiSeq 2000. TCR beta CDR3 regions were amplified from RNA transcripts for repertoire sequencing. HTBI primers and the Qiagen OneStep RT-PCR kit were used in a first-round RT-PCR, which was followed by a second-round multiplex PCR, size selection and purification. The public reads were run again by TCRdb, first through fastp at Q25 and then through MiXCR, and only productive beta chains were kept. Rows with one shared CDR3 protein collapse into an entry with the most common genes and DNA. The sample profile shows about 480,000 distinct CDR3 sequences; around 14% of them were found once. Of the sample, 9.8% is held by the ten largest clones. Sequencing used blood. The source is a woman in her twenties or thirties with Graves' ophthalmopathy. Donor details come from another sample of the same person, matched by shared clones.

This clonotype was seen more than once but under ten times. This chain uses TRBV5-1 with TRBJ1-5; 7 bases agree with TRBD1. The CDR3 totals 14 residues. Unmatched junction bases numbered 8, after V lost 8 bases and J lost 3 bases. In germline, CDR1 is SGHRS, CDR2 YFSETQ. The CDR3: CASSRGSDNQPQHF. CDR3 nucleotide sequence: TGCGCCAGTAGCAGGGGGTCTGACAATCAGCCCCAGCATTTT.

This clonotype was observed at least ten times. This chain links TRBV7-9 with TRBJ2-5; 7 bases line up with TRBD1. From germline, CDR1 is SEHNR and CDR2 FQNEAQ (reference sequence). The CDR3 is 13 amino acids. The V and J ends lost 5 bases and 5 bases, in that order; junction bases with no gene match: 5. The CDR3 DNA follows: TGTGCCAGCAGCCCGACAGGGAAGGAGACCCAGTACTTC. Translated: CASSPTGKETQYF.

This clonotype occurred a few times. The J gene is TRBJ2-7, the V gene TRBV4-2, with 8 bases aligning to TRBD2. Germline CDR1 and CDR2: LGHNA and YNFKEQ. V dropped 1 base and J dropped 6; count of bases not matched to a gene: 8. This CDR3 is 15 amino acids long. As DNA, the CDR3 is TGTGCCAGCAGCCAAGCGACCAGCGGGAGCACCGAGCAGTACTTC. Its translation: CASSQATSGSTEQYF.

The chain employs TRBV6-2 or TRBV6-3 and TRBJ2-7, with TRBD2 identical over 8 bases. The DNA end is more similar to TRBJ2-5, so the J call may be wrong. The CDR3 contains 14 residues. CDR1 and CDR2 from the germline V gene are MNHEY and SVGEGT. CDR3 amino acids: CASSTTSGLETQYF. In DNA, the CDR3 is TGTGCCAGCAGTACAACTAGCGGTTTAGAGACCCAGTACTTC.

This clonotype was seen at least ten times. In DNA form, the CDR3 reads TGCGCCAGCAGCCGAGCGACCGGGACGGCGATCTATGGCTACACCTTC. Its translation: CASSRATGTAIYGYTF. The gene calls are TRBV4-1 and TRBJ1-2; D might be TRBD1 (5 bases). This CDR3 contains 16 residues. Germline V lookup: CDR1 MGHRA, CDR2 YSYEKL. V lost 4 bases to trimming and J lost 4 bases, with 19 bases between them.

This clonotype occurred once. V gene TRBV12-3 or TRBV12-4 combines with J gene TRBJ1-1; D remains ambiguous. V lost 1 base to trimming and J lost 1 base, with 7 bases between them. The CDR3 sequence is 14 residues long. This CDR3 reads CASSLDWQNTEAFF. In nucleotides, the CDR3 is TGTGCCAGCAGTTTAGATTGGCAGAACACTGAAGCTTTCTTT.

As regards this clonotype: Its ends do not fully match the called genes, so a read error is possible. The chain joins TRBV12-3 or TRBV12-4 to TRBJ1-2; unclear D gene. This CDR3 contains 11 residues. CDR3 bases: TGTGCCAGCATTAACCCCTATGGTTACACCTTC. This sequence encodes CASINPYGYTF.

This clonotype was recorded at least ten times. The rearrangement joins TRBV12-3 or TRBV12-4 to TRBJ1-1, with TRBD1 identical over 10 bases. J gave up 5 bases and V 4 bases, and 7 bases lay outside the gene matches. The length of the CDR3 is 15 residues. CDR3 nucleotide sequence: TGTGCCAGCAGTTCTCCGGACAGGGGGGGGACTGAAGCTTTCTTT. This codes for CASSSPDRGGTEAFF.

This clonotype was counted many times. A read error may be the cause here, since a much bigger clone is one base away. DNA of the CDR3: TGTGCCAGCACCAGGGCCCAAGAGACCCAGTACTTC. Amino acid sequence: CASTRAQETQYF. This chain joins TRBV6-1 and TRBJ2-5, with D possibly being TRBD1 (5 bases). The CDR3 runs 12 residues. CDR1 is MNHNS and CDR2 is SASEGT in the germline V gene. Trimming removed 7 bases from V and 1 base from J, with 7 bases in between.

This clonotype was recorded at least ten times. The rearrangement joins TRBV15 to TRBJ2-7; D unclear. CDR1 LNHNV and CDR2 YYDKDF come from the germline V gene (reference sequence). The CDR3 spans 15 residues. Deletions cut 0 bases from V and 6 bases from J, with 15 bases between. The DNA for the CDR3 is TGTGCCACCAGCAGAGAAACCGACGAAATGGGCGAGCAGTACTTC. The encoded protein is CATSRETDEMGEQYF.

There are many counts of this clonotype. This chain connects TRBV11-2 to TRBJ1-1, with D unresolved. V gave up 3 bases and J gave up 8 bases, with 7 bases separating them. The germline V gene has CDR1 SGHAT and CDR2 FQNNGV. This CDR3 comprises 11 residues. For the CDR3, the DNA is TGTGCCAGCAGCTTGATGACGGAAGCTTTCTTT. It translates to CASSLMTEAFF.

CDR3 residues: CASSRNLRDKGNTGELFF. The CDR3 region has the DNA TGTGCCAGCAGCCGGAACCTCCGGGACAAGGGGAACACCGGGGAGCTGTTTTTT. The V and J genes are TRBV3-1 and TRBJ2-2, with a weak D call TRBD1 (6 bases). This CDR3 region has 18 residues. The germline V gene has CDR1 LGHDT and CDR2 YNNKEL (reference sequence). Trimming took 4 bases from V and 1 from J, leaving 19 bases between them.

There are many counts of this clonotype. The CDR3 DNA is TGTGCCAGCTCACCCCAGGGGGCTTACGAGCAGTACTTC. The encoded protein is CASSPQGAYEQYF. The V call is TRBV18, the J call TRBJ2-7; 8 bases align to TRBD1. The J segment lost 4 bases and the V segment lost 3 bases, leaving 2 bases of the junction unmatched. Germline V gene sequence: CDR1 KGHSH, CDR2 LQKENI. The CDR3 spans 13 residues.

This clonotype was recorded at least ten times. The rearrangement joins TRBV12-3 or TRBV12-4 to TRBJ2-7; tentative D call: TRBD1 (6 bases). Trimming removed 6 bases from V and 0 bases from J, with 18 bases in between. This CDR3 contains 16 residues. The CDR3 DNA follows: TGTGCCAGCAGGAAATCCACAGGGCTAGCCTCCTACGAGCAGTACTTC. Its translation is CASRKSTGLASYEQYF.

This clonotype was detected ten times or more. The chain employs TRBV24-1 and TRBJ2-2, with D perhaps being TRBD1 or TRBD2 (6 bases each). This CDR3 is 14 amino acids long. Trimming shortened V by 5 bases and J by 4 bases, and 10 bases separated the two germline ends. In germline, CDR1 is KGHDR, CDR2 SFDVKD. CDR3 protein: CATSAQGGTGELFF. The DNA of the CDR3 is TGTGCCACCAGTGCACAGGGAGGCACCGGGGAGCTGTTTTTT.

At least ten counts were recorded for this clonotype. The chain has TRBV6-1 and TRBJ1-5; no clear D gene. Germline V gene data show CDR1 as MNHNS and CDR2 as SASEGT. V was shortened by 0 bases and J by 7 bases, with 13 bases between the two germline ends. The CDR3 length is 15 residues. The CDR3 nucleotides are TGTGCCAGCAGTGAAGCCTCACGGGGTGGCCAGCCCCAGCATTTT. It is translated as CASSEASRGGQPQHF.

The chain links TRBV6-2 or TRBV6-3 to TRBJ1-1; no clear D gene. The CDR3 is 15 residues long. The germline gives CDR1 MNHEY, CDR2 SVGEGT. V was shortened by 5 bases and J by 0 bases, with 13 bases between the two germline ends. CDR3 protein: CASSTGHLMNTEAFF. The CDR3 DNA is TGTGCCAGCAGTACCGGGCACCTCATGAACACTGAAGCTTTCTTT.

This clonotype was counted ten times or more. CDR3 in DNA: TGTGCCACCAGTGATACCCACCAAGAGACCCAGTACTTC. Protein: CATSDTHQETQYF. V is TRBV24-1 and J is TRBJ2-5; D unclear. Germline CDR1 reads KGHDR; CDR2 reads SFDVKD. V was trimmed by 3 bases and J by 0 bases, leaving 4 bases between them. The CDR3 runs 13 residues.

The chain uses TRBV28 and TRBJ1-1; D is unresolved. The CDR3 is 13 residues long. Trimming took 5 bases from V and 4 from J, leaving 11 bases between them. Germline CDR1 and CDR2: MDHEN and SYDVKM. In DNA, the CDR3 is TGTGCCAGCAGTGATATGAGGGTCACTGAAGCTTTCTTT. Residues: CASSDMRVTEAFF.

The sample holds many counts of this clonotype. V usage is TRBV12-3 or TRBV12-4 and J usage is TRBJ1-5, with D unclear. The CDR3 is 14 amino acids. Deletions cut 8 bases from V and 2 bases from J, with 13 bases between. The CDR3 DNA is TGTGCCAGCGCCCCCCGATTGGGCAATCAGCCCCAGCATTTT. Amino acid sequence: CASAPRLGNQPQHF.

This clonotype has a count of ten or more. V is TRBV6-5 and J is TRBJ1-1; possibly TRBD1 for D (5 bases). CDR1 and CDR2 (germline): MNHEY, SVGAGI. V was shortened by 2 bases and J by 3 bases, with 13 bases between the two germline ends. This CDR3 region has 15 residues. This chain's CDR3 is CASSYVMGLHTEAFF. In DNA form, the CDR3 reads TGTGCCAGCAGTTACGTTATGGGACTTCACACTGAAGCTTTCTTT.

This clonotype was observed a handful of times. The gene calls are TRBV4-1 and TRBJ2-7; 10 bases are a match to TRBD2. CDR1 MGHRA and CDR2 YSYEKL come from the germline V gene. The CDR3 loop spans 16 amino acids. V was clipped by 0 bases and J by 5 bases; unmatched bases: 7. DNA of the CDR3: TGCGCCAGCAGCCAAGAGGGGCTAGCGGGAGACGACGAGCAGTACTTC. This gives the protein CASSQEGLAGDDEQYF.

This clonotype was observed at least ten times. The chain carries TRBV12-3 or TRBV12-4 and TRBJ2-7; perhaps D is TRBD1 or TRBD2 (5 bases each). V was cut by 2 bases and J by 2 bases, with 10 bases left in between. This CDR3 region has 14 residues. CDR3 nucleotide sequence: TGTGCCAGCAGTTTAAGAGGGGACCCCTACGAGCAGTACTTC. Protein sequence: CASSLRGDPYEQYF.

In this sample, this clonotype turned up a few times. J is TRBJ1-6 and V is TRBV4-1; D might be TRBD1 (5 bases). The CDR3 length is 17 residues. Germline CDR1 reads MGHRA; CDR2 reads YSYEKL. V shed 1 base and J shed 8 bases, with 18 bases lying between them. CDR3 bases: TGCGCCAGCAGCCAAGGTTTGCAGGCCAGCAGGGATTCACCCCTCCACTTT. Its protein product is CASSQGLQASRDSPLHF.

Ten or more counts support this clonotype. This chain uses TRBV4-1 with TRBJ2-5; D uncertain. There are 14 residues in the CDR3. V was clipped by 1 base and J by 5 bases, with 11 bases between them. Germline lookup yields CDR1 MGHRA and CDR2 YSYEKL. The DNA for the CDR3 is TGCGCCAGCAGCCAAGTTGGGTCCCGGGAGACCCAGTACTTC. It specifies CASSQVGSRETQYF.

The gene calls are TRBV15 and TRBJ2-2; D possibly corresponds to TRBD1 (5 bases). The CDR3 consists of 13 residues. Per the germline V gene, CDR1 is LNHNV and CDR2 is YYDKDF (reference sequence). V gave up 6 bases and J gave up 4 bases, with 9 bases separating them. CDR3 loop: CATRPGFTGELFF. The CDR3 region has the DNA TGTGCCACCAGGCCAGGGTTCACCGGGGAGCTGTTTTTT.

The sample holds many counts of this clonotype. The V and J genes are TRBV28 and TRBJ1-6; D is unresolved. The germline V gene encodes CDR1 MDHEN and CDR2 SYDVKM. With 7 bases removed from V and 3 bases from J, the gap between germline ends came to 7 bases. The CDR3 spans 13 residues. CDR3 sequence (DNA): TGTGCCAGCAAGTCGGGCTATAATTCACCCCTCCACTTT. It codes for CASKSGYNSPLHF.

This clonotype was counted ten times or more. The chain carries TRBV29-1 and TRBJ2-7; no firm D call. With 4 bases removed from V and 4 bases from J, the gap between germline ends came to 11 bases. Germline-derived CDR1 and CDR2 are SQVTM and ANQGSEA. The CDR3 is made up of 12 amino acids. The CDR3: CSVVSSAYEQYF. CDR3 in DNA: TGCAGCGTTGTTTCGTCCGCTTACGAGCAGTACTTC.

J is TRBJ1-1 and V is TRBV27; TRBD1 agrees at 11 bases. V lost 7 bases to trimming and J lost 0 bases; unmatched junction nucleotides: 4. Looked up from germline, CDR1 is MNHEY and CDR2 is SMNVEV (reference sequence). This CDR3 is built from 15 residues. In nucleotides, the CDR3 is TGTGCCAGCAACAGGACAGGGGGCTTGAACACTGAAGCTTTCTTT. Translated: CASNRTGGLNTEAFF.

This clonotype was observed at least ten times. The rearrangement uses TRBV12-3 or TRBV12-4 and TRBJ2-5; weak D call: TRBD2 (5 bases). Between the trimmed V and J ends, which lost 5 bases and 5 bases, there was a span of 15 bases. This CDR3 is built from 14 residues. The chain's CDR3 is CASSPPGRRETQYF. The DNA for the CDR3 is TGTGCCAGCAGTCCGCCCGGACGGAGGGAGACCCAGTACTTC.